The 10 T cell receptor beta chains below all came from one sample that was sequenced in a study of blood T cell repertoires in COVID-19. Profiled with immunoSEQ multiplex PCR; TCRdb holds only in-frame clones, not every one. The data show about 140,000 clones, 84% seen once. Material: peripheral blood. Every receptor here comes from a woman aged 55-70 years with acute or convalescent COVID-19.

This sequence joins TRBV7-2 and TRBJ2-5; unclear D gene. CDR1 SGHTA and CDR2 FQGNSA come from the germline V gene. The CDR3 covers 12 residues. With 1 base removed from V and 10 bases from J, the gap between germline ends came to 10 bases. In DNA form, the CDR3 reads TGTGCCAGCAGCTTAGGGCTGGTTAACCAGTACTTC. Amino acids: CASSLGLVNQYF.

V usage is TRBV19 and J usage is TRBJ1-1, with TRBD1 matching 11 bases. The CDR3 extends over 16 amino acids. Germline V gene sequence: CDR1 LNHDA, CDR2 SQIVND (reference sequence). V shed 3 bases and J 1 base; nucleotides not matched to a gene: 4. CDR3 sequence reads: CASSIGTGGQNTEAFF. CDR3 sequence (DNA): TGTGCCAGTAGTATCGGGACAGGGGGACAGAACACTGAAGCTTTCTTT.

The J gene is TRBJ2-1, the V gene TRBV5-1; TRBD2 agrees at 7 bases. This CDR3 region has 15 residues. V trimming: 4 bases; J trimming: 7 bases; junction bases outside the gene matches: 11. Germline assignment: CDR1 SGHRS and CDR2 YFSETQ. Here the CDR3 DNA reads TGCGCCAGCAGCCCCCCCCGGGACTACATGAATGAGCAGTTCTTC. It codes for CASSPPRDYMNEQFF.

This sequence joins TRBV11-2 and TRBJ1-2; 8 bases match TRBD1. CDR1 and CDR2 from the germline V gene are SGHAT and FQNNGV. The CDR3 contains 16 residues. V gave up 5 bases and J gave up 5 bases; unmatched junction bases: 13. The CDR3 bases are TGTGCCAGCAGCCTCCCAGGGGGCCGGGACGGGTATGGCTACACCTTC. Its protein is CASSLPGGRDGYGYTF.

A single count supports this clone. V is TRBV11-3 and J is TRBJ2-2; the D gene is possibly TRBD1 (5 bases). Per germline, CDR1 SGHNT and CDR2 YENEEA. V dropped 1 base and J dropped 2 bases, with 11 bases sitting between them. The CDR3 consists of 16 residues. CDR3 bases: TGTGCCAGCAGCTTAGCGAGAAGGGGAAACACCGGGGAGCTGTTTTTT. Residues: CASSLARRGNTGELFF.

The chain couples TRBV10-2 to TRBJ2-5, with D perhaps TRBD1 (6 bases). This CDR3 is 13 amino acids long. Trimming pared 2 bases from V and 4 bases from J, leaving 8 bases between. CDR1 and CDR2 from the germline V gene are WSHSY and SAAADI. The CDR3 DNA sequence: TGCGCCAGCAGTGAGGGACAGTTAGAGACCCAGTACTTC. It codes for CASSEGQLETQYF.

This clone was observed a few times. The chain recombines TRBV5-4 with TRBJ2-3, with 13 bases that match TRBD2. Losses at the gene ends were 0 bases for V and 10 bases for J; bases not matched to a gene: 8. Per the germline V gene, CDR1 is SGHNT and CDR2 is YYREEE (reference sequence). CDR3 length equals 16 residues. The CDR3 sequence: CASSLDRLAGGGAQYF. The CDR3 region has the DNA TGTGCCAGCAGCTTGGATAGACTAGCGGGAGGAGGTGCGCAGTATTTT.

This clone has more than one count but fewer than ten. The chain recombines TRBV19 with TRBJ1-1; D perhaps matches TRBD1 (6 bases). V dropped 3 bases and J dropped 6 bases, with 11 bases sitting between them. Germline V CDR1 and CDR2: LNHDA, SQIVND (reference sequence). The CDR3 is 13 amino acids. CDR3 in amino acids: CASSIRGFSEAFF. Written as DNA, the CDR3 is TGTGCCAGTAGTATCAGGGGCTTTTCTGAAGCTTTCTTT.

The J gene is TRBJ1-1, the V gene TRBV7-9; D is ambiguous. Germline-derived CDR1 and CDR2 are SEHNR and FQNEAQ (reference sequence). This CDR3 region has 12 residues. V dropped 5 bases and J dropped 11 bases, with 15 bases sitting between them. The CDR3 loop reads CASSPAGYEAFF. The CDR3 region has the DNA TGTGCCAGCAGCCCAGCGGGCTATGAGGCTTTCTTT.

The chain uses TRBV12-3 or TRBV12-4 and TRBJ2-1, with a weak D call TRBD2 (6 bases). The length of the CDR3 is 12 residues. V was shortened by 7 bases and J by 4 bases, with 8 bases between the two germline ends. Here the CDR3 reads CASMGGYNEQFF. CDR3 in DNA: TGTGCCAGCATGGGGGGTTACAATGAGCAGTTCTTC.